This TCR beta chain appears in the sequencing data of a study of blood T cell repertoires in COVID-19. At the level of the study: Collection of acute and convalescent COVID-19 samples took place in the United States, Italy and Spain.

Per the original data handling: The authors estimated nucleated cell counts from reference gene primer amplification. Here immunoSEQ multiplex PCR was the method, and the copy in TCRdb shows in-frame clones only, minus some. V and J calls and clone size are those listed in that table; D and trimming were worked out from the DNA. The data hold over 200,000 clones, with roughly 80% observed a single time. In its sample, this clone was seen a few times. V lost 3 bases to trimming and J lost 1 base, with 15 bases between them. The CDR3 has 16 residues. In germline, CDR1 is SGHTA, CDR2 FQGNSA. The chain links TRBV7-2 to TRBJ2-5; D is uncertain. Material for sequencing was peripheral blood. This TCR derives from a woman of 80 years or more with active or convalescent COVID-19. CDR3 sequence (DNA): TGTGCCAGCAGCTTGTTTGGGTTGCTAGGCCAAGAGACCCAGTACTTC. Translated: CASSLFGLLGQETQYF.